A single sample gave rise to the 25 T cell receptor beta chains below, sequenced in a study of monozygotic twins with inflammatory bowel disease (dated by TCRdb to about 2019). Receptor libraries were prepared by 5' RACE. TCRdb names Illumina HiSeq 2500 as the instrument used. After reprocessing by TCRdb, each CDR3 protein sequence is one entry, and no DNA is given. This sample's table contains roughly 320,000 distinct CDR3 sequences. The top ten constitute 5% to 6% of the sample. Sequencing input: blood. The receptors were gathered from a human donor with ulcerative colitis or Crohn's disease, or a healthy co-twin of an affected twin (not recorded which).

The rearrangement joins TRBV7-3 to TRBJ2-1; TCRdb reports TRBD1, a call that lacks DNA to check it against. This CDR3 comprises 15 residues. The germline CDR1 and CDR2 sequences are SGHTA and FQGTGA. The CDR3 here is CASSDRDRGFDEQFF.

The genes are TRBV5-5 and TRBJ1-5. Germline lookup yields CDR1 SGHKS and CDR2 YYEKEE (reference sequence). This CDR3 is 15 amino acids long. The CDR3 here is CASSLSSFGNQPQHF.

This rearrangement joins TRBV11-2 to TRBJ2-3; lacking DNA, the TRBD2 call made by TCRdb goes unchecked. CDR1 and CDR2 (germline): SGHAT, FQNNGV. CDR3 length equals 14 residues. The CDR3 here is CAGGSALGDSTQYF.

The rearrangement uses TRBV7-9 and TRBJ2-4; TCRdb picks TRBD1, but there is no DNA to check that call. This CDR3 region has 16 residues. In germline, CDR1 is SEHNR, CDR2 FQNEAQ (reference sequence). The CDR3 protein is CASREQGASAKNIQYF.

The chain combines TRBV29-1 with TRBJ1-5. Germline loops: CDR1 SQVTM, CDR2 ANQGSEA. CDR3 length: 12 residues. CDR3 region: CSVAQENQPQHF.

The chain joins TRBV7-8 to TRBJ2-2. Germline CDR1 and CDR2: SGHVS and FQNEAQ. The CDR3 has 16 amino acids. CDR3 loop: CASSLRRNANTGELFF.

The chain joins TRBV20-1 to TRBJ1-1; the TCRdb call, TRBD1, lacks DNA for checking. Germline V gene data show CDR1 as DFQATT and CDR2 as SNEGSKA (reference sequence). The CDR3 runs to 15 residues. CDR3 loop: CSAKNLQARKDEAFF.

The chain recombines TRBV29-1 with TRBJ2-7; the TCRdb call, TRBD2, lacks DNA for checking. The CDR3 extends over 12 amino acids. CDR1 is SQVTM, CDR2 ANQGSEA, per germline. The CDR3 region is CSVGFPPYEQYF.

The J gene is TRBJ2-5, the V gene TRBV30; the TCRdb call, TRBD2, lacks DNA for checking. The CDR3 is 13 residues long. Per the germline V gene, CDR1 is GTSNPN and CDR2 is SVGIG (reference sequence). The CDR3 protein is CAWSAGRGPTQYF.

The chain combines TRBV27 with TRBJ2-7; TCRdb's D call of TRBD1 is untestable without DNA. CDR1 and CDR2 from the germline V gene are MNHEY and SMNVEV (reference sequence). This CDR3 has 16 amino acids. This CDR3 reads CASSLFSQGSAYEQYF.

This chain uses TRBV7-2 with TRBJ2-2; TCRdb proposes TRBD1, but this gene call is untestable without DNA. Germline CDR1 SGHTA, CDR2 FQGNSA. The CDR3 is made up of 18 amino acids. The CDR3 spells CASSLAHFGGTYTGELFF.

The V gene is TRBV12-3 or TRBV12-4, the J gene TRBJ2-1; TCRdb names TRBD1, which stays unverified in the absence of DNA. The CDR3 is 14 residues long. The CDR3 reads CASSRNRDNSEQFF.

CDR3 sequence reads: CASSQRRQGANNEKLFF. V usage is TRBV7-9 and J usage is TRBJ1-4; no DNA is available, so the TRBD1 call from TCRdb remains unchecked. CDR1 and CDR2 from the germline V gene are SEHNR and FQNEAQ (reference sequence). The length of the CDR3 is 17 residues.

This chain joins TRBV15 and TRBJ1-3; TCRdb reports TRBD1, a call that lacks DNA to check it against. The CDR3 covers 16 residues. Germline lookup yields CDR1 LNHNV and CDR2 YYDKDF (reference sequence). CDR3 loop: CATSNPGQGPGNTIYF. The entire variable domain, with the rest obtained from reference TRBV15 and TRBJ1-3, is as follows: DAMVIQNPRYQVTQFGKPVTLSCSQTLNHNVMYWYQQKSSQAPKLLFHYYDKDFNNEADTPDNFQSRRPNTSFCFLDIRSPGLGDTAMYLCATSNPGQGPGNTIYFGEGSWLTVV.

J is TRBJ2-5 and V is TRBV20-1; TCRdb reports TRBD1, a call that lacks DNA to check it against. The germline V gene has CDR1 DFQATT and CDR2 SNEGSKA (reference sequence). The CDR3 runs to 12 residues. The CDR3 reads CSAPPGEETQYF.

The V and J genes are TRBV20-1 and TRBJ2-1; the D gene TCRdb calls, TRBD2, cannot be checked with no DNA. In germline, CDR1 is DFQATT, CDR2 SNEGSKA (reference sequence). This CDR3 contains 14 residues. The chain's CDR3 is CSASAGFGDNEQFF.

The rearrangement links TRBV18 to TRBJ2-7. Germline V lookup: CDR1 KGHSH, CDR2 LQKENI. The CDR3 is 14 amino acids. CDR3 amino acids: CASSPPGQSYEQYF.

The chain couples TRBV7-2 to TRBJ2-3; the D gene TCRdb calls, TRBD2, cannot be checked with no DNA. Germline-derived CDR1 and CDR2 are SGHTA and FQGNSA. This CDR3 region has 16 residues. The CDR3 loop is CASSLVGTSGGGTQYF. The full variable domain, completed using reference TRBV7-2 and TRBJ2-3, is GAGVSQSPSNKVTEKGKDVELRCDPISGHTALYWYRQSLGQGLEFLIYFQGNSAPDKSGLPSDRFSAERTGGSVSTLTIQRTQQEDSAVYLCASSLVGTSGGGTQYFGPGTRLTVL.

The chain is built from TRBV20-1 and TRBJ2-3; TCRdb outputs TRBD2, but without DNA this stays unchecked. There are 14 residues in the CDR3. In germline, CDR1 is DFQATT, CDR2 SNEGSKA (reference sequence). This chain's CDR3 is CSAKIAGSTDTQYF.

The chain uses TRBV10-3 and TRBJ2-5. The CDR3 is 14 residues long. Per the germline V gene, CDR1 is ENHRY and CDR2 is SYGVKD. This CDR3 is CAISERQFQETQYF.

The V call is TRBV6-5, the J call TRBJ2-3; TCRdb's assignment of TRBD1 cannot be checked, as there is no DNA. Looked up from germline, CDR1 is MNHEY and CDR2 is SVGAGI. CDR3 length: 14 amino acids. CDR3 protein: CASSSTGGTDTQYF.

The CDR3 loop is CASSPGQGRTGELFF. The V gene is TRBV5-5, the J gene TRBJ2-2; TCRdb gives TRBD1 as the D gene, but with no DNA this cannot be confirmed. This CDR3 is built from 15 residues. Germline lookup yields CDR1 SGHKS and CDR2 YYEKEE (reference sequence). Drawing the rest from reference TRBV5-5 and TRBJ2-2, the complete variable domain is DAGVTQSPTHLIKTRGQQVTLRCSPISGHKSVSWYQQVLGQGPQFIFQYYEKEERGRGNFPDRFSARQFPNYSSELNVNALLLGDSALYLCASSPGQGRTGELFFGEGSRLTVL.

The V gene is TRBV7-2, the J gene TRBJ2-7; TCRdb picks TRBD1, but there is no DNA to check that call. The CDR3 length is 17 residues. Germline CDR1 and CDR2: SGHTA and FQGNSA. The chain's CDR3 is CATSIVGQGALRGEQYF. The whole variable domain, filled in from reference TRBV7-2 and TRBJ2-7, reads GAGVSQSPSNKVTEKGKDVELRCDPISGHTALYWYRQSLGQGLEFLIYFQGNSAPDKSGLPSDRFSAERTGGSVSTLTIQRTQQEDSAVYLCATSIVGQGALRGEQYFGPGTRLTVT.

The chain has TRBV5-4 and TRBJ1-1; without DNA, the TCRdb call of TRBD1 cannot be checked. The CDR3 spans 15 residues. Per germline, CDR1 SGHNT and CDR2 YYREEE (reference sequence). This CDR3 reads CASSQPSQGITEAFF. Complete variable domain (other parts from reference TRBV5-4 and TRBJ1-1): ETGVTQSPTHLIKTRGQQVTLRCSSQSGHNTVSWYQQALGQGPQFIFQYYREEENGRGNFPPRFSGLQFPNYSSELNVNALELDDSALYLCASSQPSQGITEAFFGQGTRLTVV.

The V call is TRBV5-1, the J call TRBJ2-1; no DNA is available, so the TRBD2 call from TCRdb remains unchecked. The CDR3 spans 13 residues. Germline CDR1 reads SGHRS; CDR2 reads YFSETQ. The CDR3 protein is CASSQVPANEQFF.